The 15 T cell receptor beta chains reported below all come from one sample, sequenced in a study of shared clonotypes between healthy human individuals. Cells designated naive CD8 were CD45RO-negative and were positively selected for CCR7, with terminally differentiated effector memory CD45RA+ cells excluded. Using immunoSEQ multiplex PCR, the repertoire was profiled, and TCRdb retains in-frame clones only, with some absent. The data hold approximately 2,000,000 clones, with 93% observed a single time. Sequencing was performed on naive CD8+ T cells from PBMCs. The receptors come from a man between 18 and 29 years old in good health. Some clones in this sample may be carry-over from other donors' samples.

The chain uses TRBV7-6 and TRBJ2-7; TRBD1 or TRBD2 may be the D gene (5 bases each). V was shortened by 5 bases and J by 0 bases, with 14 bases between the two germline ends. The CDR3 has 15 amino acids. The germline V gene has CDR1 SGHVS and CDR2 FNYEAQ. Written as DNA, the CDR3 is TGTGCCAGCAGCCGGGACGGACGGAGCTCCTACGAGCAGTACTTC. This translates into CASSRDGRSSYEQYF.

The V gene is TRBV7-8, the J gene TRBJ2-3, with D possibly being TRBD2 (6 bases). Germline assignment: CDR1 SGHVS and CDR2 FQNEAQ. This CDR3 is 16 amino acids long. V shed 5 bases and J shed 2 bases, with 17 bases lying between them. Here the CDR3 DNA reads TGTGCCAGCAGCCGCGGAGGGATCGGGAACACAGATACGCAGTATTTT. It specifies CASSRGGIGNTDTQYF.

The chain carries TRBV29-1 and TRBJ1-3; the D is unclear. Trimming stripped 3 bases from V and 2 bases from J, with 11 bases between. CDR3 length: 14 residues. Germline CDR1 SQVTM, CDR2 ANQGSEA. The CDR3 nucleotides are TGCAGCGTTGAGTACGAGTTAACTGGAAACACCATATATTTT. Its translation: CSVEYELTGNTIYF.

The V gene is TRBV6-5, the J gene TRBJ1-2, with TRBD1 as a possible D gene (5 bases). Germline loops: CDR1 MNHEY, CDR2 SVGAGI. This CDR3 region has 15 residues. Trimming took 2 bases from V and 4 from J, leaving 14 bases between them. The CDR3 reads CASSYGVGETYGYTF. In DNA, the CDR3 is TGTGCCAGCAGTTACGGGGTGGGGGAAACCTATGGCTACACCTTC.

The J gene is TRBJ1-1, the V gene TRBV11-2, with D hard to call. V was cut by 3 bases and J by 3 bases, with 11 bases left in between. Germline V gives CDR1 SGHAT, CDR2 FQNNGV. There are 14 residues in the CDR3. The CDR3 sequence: CASSLYSLDTEAFF. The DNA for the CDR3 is TGTGCCAGCAGCTTGTACAGCCTGGACACTGAAGCTTTCTTT.

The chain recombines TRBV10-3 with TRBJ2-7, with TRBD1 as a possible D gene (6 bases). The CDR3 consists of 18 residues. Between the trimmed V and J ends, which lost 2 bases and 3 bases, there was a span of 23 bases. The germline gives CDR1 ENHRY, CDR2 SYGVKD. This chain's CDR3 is CAISEDRTPGHTLYEQYF. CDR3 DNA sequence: TGTGCCATCAGTGAGGACAGGACCCCTGGACATACACTCTACGAGCAGTACTTC.

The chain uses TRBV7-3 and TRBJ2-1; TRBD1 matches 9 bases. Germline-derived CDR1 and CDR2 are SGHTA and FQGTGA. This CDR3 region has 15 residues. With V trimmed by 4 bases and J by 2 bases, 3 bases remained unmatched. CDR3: CASSSNRGPYNEQFF. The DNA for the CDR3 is TGTGCCAGCAGCTCGAACAGGGGGCCCTACAATGAGCAGTTCTTC.

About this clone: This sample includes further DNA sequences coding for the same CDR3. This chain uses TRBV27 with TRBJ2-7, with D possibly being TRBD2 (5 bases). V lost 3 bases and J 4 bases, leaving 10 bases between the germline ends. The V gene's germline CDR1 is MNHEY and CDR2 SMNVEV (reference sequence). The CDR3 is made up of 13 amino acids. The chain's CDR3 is CASSFGVGYEQYF. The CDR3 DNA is TGTGCCAGCAGTTTCGGGGTGGGGTACGAGCAGTACTTC.

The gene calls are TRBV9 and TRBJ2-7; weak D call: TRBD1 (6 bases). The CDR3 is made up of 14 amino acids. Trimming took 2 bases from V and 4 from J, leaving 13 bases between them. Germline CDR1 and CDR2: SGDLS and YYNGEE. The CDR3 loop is CASSVGTIGYEQYF. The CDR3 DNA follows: TGTGCCAGCAGCGTGGGGACAATAGGTTACGAGCAGTACTTC.

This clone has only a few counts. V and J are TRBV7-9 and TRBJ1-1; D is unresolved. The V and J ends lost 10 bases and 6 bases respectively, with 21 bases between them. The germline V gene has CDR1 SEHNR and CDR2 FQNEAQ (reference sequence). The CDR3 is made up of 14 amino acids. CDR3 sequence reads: CATTHILGSAEAFF. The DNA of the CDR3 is TGTGCCACCACACACATCTTAGGGTCCGCTGAAGCTTTCTTT.

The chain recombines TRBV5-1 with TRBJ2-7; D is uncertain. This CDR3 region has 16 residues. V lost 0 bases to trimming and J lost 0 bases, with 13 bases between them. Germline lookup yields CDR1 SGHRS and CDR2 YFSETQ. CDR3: CASSLEVRYSSYEQYF. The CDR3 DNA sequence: TGCGCCAGCAGCTTGGAGGTCCGGTACAGCTCCTACGAGCAGTACTTC.

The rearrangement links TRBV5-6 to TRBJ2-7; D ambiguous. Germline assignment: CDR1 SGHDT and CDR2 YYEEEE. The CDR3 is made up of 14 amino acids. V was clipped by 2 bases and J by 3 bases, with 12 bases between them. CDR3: CASSFGTDFYEQYF. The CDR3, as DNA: TGTGCCAGCAGCTTCGGAACAGATTTCTACGAGCAGTACTTC.

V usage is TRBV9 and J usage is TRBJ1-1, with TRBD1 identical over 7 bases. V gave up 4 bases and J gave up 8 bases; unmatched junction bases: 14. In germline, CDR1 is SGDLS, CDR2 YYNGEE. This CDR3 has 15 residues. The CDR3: CASSPGPRQGGEAFF. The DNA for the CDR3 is TGTGCCAGCAGCCCCGGTCCCCGACAGGGAGGGGAAGCTTTCTTT.

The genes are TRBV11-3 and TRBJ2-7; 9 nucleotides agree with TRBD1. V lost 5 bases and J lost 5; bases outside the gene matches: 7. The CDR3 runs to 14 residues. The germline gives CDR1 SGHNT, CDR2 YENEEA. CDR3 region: CASSPRTGVHEQYF. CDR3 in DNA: TGTGCCAGCAGCCCTCGGACAGGGGTCCACGAGCAGTACTTC. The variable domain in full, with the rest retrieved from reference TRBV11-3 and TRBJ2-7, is EAGVVQSPRYKIIEKKQPVAFWCNPISGHNTLYWYLQNLGQGPELLIRYENEEAVDDSQLPKDRFSAERLKGVDSTLKIQPAELGDSAVYLCASSPRTGVHEQYFGPGTRLTVT.

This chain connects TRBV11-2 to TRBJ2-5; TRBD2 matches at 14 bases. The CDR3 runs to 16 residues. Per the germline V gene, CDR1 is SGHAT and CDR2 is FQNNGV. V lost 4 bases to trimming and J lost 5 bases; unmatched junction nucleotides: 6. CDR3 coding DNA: TGTGCCAGCAGCTCCCGACTAGCGGGAGGGCCTGAGACCCAGTACTTC. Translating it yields CASSSRLAGGPETQYF.